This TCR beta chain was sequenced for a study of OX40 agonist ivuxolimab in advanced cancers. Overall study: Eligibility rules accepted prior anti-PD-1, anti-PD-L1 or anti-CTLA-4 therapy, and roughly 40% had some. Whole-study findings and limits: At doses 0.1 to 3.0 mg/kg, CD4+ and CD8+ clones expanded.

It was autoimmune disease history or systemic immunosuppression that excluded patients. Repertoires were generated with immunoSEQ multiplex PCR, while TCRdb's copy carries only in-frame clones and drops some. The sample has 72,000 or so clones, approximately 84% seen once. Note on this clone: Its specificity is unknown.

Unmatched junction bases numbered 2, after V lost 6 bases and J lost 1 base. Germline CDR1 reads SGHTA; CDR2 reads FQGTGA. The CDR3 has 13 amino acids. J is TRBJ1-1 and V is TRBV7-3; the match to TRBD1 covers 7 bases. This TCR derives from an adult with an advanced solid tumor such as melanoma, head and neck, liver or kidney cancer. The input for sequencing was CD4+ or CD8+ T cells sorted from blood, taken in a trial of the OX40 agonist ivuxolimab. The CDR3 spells CASRRQGNTEAFF. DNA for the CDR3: TGTGCCAGCAGGAGACAGGGGAACACTGAAGCTTTCTTT.